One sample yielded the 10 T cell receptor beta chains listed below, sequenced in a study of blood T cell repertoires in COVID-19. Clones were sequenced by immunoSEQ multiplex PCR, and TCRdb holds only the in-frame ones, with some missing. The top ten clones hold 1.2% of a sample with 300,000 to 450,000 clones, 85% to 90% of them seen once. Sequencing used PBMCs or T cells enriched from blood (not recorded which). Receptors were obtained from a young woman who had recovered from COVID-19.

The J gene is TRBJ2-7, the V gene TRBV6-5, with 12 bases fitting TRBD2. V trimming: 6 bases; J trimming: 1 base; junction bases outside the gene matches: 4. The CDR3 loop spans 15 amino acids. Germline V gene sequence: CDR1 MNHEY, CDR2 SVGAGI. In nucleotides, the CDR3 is TGTGCCAGCAGAAAGACTAGCGGGGGATCCTACGAGCAGTACTTC. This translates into CASRKTSGGSYEQYF.

CDR3 sequence (DNA): TGTGCCAGCAGCGCGGGACTGGGGAGCAATCAGCCCCAGCATTTT. It yields the protein CASSAGLGSNQPQHF. This sequence joins TRBV2 and TRBJ1-5; possible D gene TRBD1, 5 bases. Per germline, CDR1 SNHLY and CDR2 FYNNEI. This CDR3 has 15 residues. The V and J ends lost 6 bases and 1 base respectively, with 13 bases between them.

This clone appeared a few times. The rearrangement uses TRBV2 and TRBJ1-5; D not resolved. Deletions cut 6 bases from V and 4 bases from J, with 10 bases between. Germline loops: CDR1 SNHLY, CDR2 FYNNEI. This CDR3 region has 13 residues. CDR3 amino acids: CASSPRVNQPQHF. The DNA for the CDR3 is TGTGCCAGCAGCCCCCGGGTTAATCAGCCCCAGCATTTT.

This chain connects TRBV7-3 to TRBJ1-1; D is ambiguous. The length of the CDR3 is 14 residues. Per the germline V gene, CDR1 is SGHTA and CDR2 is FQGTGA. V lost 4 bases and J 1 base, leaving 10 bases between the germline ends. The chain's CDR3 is CASSSTAPNTEAFF. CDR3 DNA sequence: TGTGCCAGCAGCTCCACTGCCCCGAACACTGAAGCTTTCTTT.

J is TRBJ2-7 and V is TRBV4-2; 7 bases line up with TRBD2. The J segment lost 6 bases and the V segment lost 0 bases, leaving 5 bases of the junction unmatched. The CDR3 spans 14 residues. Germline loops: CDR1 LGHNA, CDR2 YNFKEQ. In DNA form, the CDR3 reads TGTGCCAGCAGCCAAGAATGGGGGGGACCCGAGCAGTACTTC. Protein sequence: CASSQEWGGPEQYF.

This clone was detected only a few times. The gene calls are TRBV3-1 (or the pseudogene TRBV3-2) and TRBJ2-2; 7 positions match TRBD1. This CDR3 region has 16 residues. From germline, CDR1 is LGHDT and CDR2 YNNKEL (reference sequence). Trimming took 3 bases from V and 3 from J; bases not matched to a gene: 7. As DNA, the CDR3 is TGTGCCAGCAGCCATCCCCCCGGGACAGACACCGGGGAGCTGTTTTTT. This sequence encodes CASSHPPGTDTGELFF.

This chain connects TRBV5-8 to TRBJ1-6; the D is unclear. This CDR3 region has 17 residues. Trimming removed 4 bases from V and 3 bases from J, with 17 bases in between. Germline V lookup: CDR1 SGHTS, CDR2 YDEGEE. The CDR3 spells CASSRSERRVYNSPLHF. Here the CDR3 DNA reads TGTGCCAGCAGCCGTTCAGAGCGGAGGGTCTATAATTCACCCCTCCACTTT.

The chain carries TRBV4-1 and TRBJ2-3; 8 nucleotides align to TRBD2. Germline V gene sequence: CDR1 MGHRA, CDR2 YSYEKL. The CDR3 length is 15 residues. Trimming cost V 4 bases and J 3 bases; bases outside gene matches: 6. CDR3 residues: CASSPRGGETDTQYF. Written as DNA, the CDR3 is TGCGCCAGCAGCCCCCGGGGGGGAGAAACAGATACGCAGTATTTT.

The CDR3 reads CASSPGDGYTF. The CDR3, as DNA: TGCGCCAGCAGCCCAGGCGATGGCTACACCTTC. V gene TRBV5-1 combines with J gene TRBJ1-2; D remains ambiguous. CDR3 length: 11 residues. V was shortened by 4 bases and J by 6 bases, with 7 bases between the two germline ends. CDR1 and CDR2 (germline): SGHRS, YFSETQ.

The CDR3 DNA reads as TGTGCCAGCAGCCCTGGCGGGGGGGCTCGGGAGCAGTTCTTC. This codes for CASSPGGGAREQFF. The chain recombines TRBV6-4 with TRBJ2-1; 9 nucleotides agree with TRBD2. The V segment lost 6 bases and the J segment 10 bases; nucleotides outside the gene matches: 10. Germline CDR1 and CDR2: MRHNA and SNTAGT. There are 14 residues in the CDR3.